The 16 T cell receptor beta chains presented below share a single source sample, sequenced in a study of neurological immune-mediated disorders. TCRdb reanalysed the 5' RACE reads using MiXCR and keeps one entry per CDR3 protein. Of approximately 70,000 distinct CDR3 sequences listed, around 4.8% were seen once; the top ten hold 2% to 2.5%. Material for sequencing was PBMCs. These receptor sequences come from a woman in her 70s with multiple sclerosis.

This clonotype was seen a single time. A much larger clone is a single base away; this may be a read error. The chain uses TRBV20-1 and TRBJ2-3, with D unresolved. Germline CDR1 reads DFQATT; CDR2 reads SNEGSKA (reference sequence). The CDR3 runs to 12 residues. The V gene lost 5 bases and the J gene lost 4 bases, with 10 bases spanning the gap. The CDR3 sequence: CSAGMHADTQYF. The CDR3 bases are TGCAGTGCTGGAATGCACGCAGATACGCAGTATTTT.

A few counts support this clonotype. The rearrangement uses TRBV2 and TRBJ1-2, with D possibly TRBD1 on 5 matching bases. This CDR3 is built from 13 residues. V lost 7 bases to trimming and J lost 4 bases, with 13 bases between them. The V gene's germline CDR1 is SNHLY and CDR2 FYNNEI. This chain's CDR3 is CASTADSRYGYTF. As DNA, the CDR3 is TGTGCCAGCACCGCCGACAGTCGCTATGGCTACACCTTC.

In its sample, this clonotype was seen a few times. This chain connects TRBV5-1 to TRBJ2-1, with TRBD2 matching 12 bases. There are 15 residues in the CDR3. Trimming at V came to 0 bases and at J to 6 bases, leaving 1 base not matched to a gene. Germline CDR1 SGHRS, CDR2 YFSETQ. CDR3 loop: CASSLGLAGVNEQFF. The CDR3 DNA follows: TGCGCCAGCAGCTTGGGACTAGCGGGAGTCAATGAGCAGTTCTTC.

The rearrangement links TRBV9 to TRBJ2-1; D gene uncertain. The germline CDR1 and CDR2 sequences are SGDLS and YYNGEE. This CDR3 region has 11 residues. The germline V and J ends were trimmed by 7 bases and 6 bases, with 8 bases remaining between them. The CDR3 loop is CASSPGNEQFF. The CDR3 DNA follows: TGTGCCAGCTCCCCAGGCAATGAGCAGTTCTTC. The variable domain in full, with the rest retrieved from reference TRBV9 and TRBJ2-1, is DSGVTQTPKHLITATGQRVTLRCSPRSGDLSVYWYQQSLDQGLQFLIQYYNGEERAKGNILERFSAQQFPDLHSELNLSSLELGDSALYFCASSPGNEQFFGPGTRLTVL.

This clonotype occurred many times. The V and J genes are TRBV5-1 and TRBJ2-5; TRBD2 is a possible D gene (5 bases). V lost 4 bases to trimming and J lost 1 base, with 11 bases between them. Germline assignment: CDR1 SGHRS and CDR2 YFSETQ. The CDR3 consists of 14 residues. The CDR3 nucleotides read TGCGCCAGCAGCCACCCAGCGGTCCAAGAGACCCAGTACTTC. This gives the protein CASSHPAVQETQYF.

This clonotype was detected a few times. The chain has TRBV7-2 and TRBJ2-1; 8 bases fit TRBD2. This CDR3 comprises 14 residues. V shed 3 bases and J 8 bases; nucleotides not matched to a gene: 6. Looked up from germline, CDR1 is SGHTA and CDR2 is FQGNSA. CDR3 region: CASSFSGGPYEQFF. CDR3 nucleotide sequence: TGTGCCAGCAGCTTCTCGGGAGGGCCCTATGAGCAGTTCTTC. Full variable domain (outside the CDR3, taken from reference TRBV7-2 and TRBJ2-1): GAGVSQSPSNKVTEKGKDVELRCDPISGHTALYWYRQSLGQGLEFLIYFQGNSAPDKSGLPSDRFSAERTGGSVSTLTIQRTQQEDSAVYLCASSFSGGPYEQFFGPGTRLTVL.

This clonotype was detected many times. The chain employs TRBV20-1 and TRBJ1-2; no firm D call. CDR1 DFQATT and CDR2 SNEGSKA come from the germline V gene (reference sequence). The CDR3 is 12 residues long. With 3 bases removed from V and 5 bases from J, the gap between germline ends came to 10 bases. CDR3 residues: CSARPILYGYTF. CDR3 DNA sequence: TGCAGTGCTAGGCCCATTCTTTATGGCTACACCTTC.

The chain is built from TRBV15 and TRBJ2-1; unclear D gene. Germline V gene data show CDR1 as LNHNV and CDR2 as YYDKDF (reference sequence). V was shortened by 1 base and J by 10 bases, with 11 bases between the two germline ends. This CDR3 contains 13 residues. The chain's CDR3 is CATSRVKQAEQFF. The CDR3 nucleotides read TGTGCCACCAGCAGAGTAAAACAAGCCGAGCAGTTCTTC. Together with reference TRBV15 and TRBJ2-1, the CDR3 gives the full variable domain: DAMVIQNPRYQVTQFGKPVTLSCSQTLNHNVMYWYQQKSSQAPKLLFHYYDKDFNNEADTPDNFQSRRPNTSFCFLDIRSPGLGDTAMYLCATSRVKQAEQFFGPGTRLTVL.

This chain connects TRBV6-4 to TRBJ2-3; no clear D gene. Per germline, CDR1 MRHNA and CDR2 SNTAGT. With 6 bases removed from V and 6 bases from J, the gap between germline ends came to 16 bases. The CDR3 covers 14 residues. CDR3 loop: CASSVDPTKDTQYF. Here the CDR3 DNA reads TGTGCCAGCAGCGTCGACCCAACAAAGGATACGCAGTATTTT.

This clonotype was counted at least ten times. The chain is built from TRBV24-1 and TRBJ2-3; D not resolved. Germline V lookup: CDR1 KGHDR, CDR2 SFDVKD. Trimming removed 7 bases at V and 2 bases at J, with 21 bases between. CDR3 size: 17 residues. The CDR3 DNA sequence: TGTGCCACCAGCCCTACTGTTCAGGATGGGAACACAGATACGCAGTATTTT. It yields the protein CATSPTVQDGNTDTQYF.

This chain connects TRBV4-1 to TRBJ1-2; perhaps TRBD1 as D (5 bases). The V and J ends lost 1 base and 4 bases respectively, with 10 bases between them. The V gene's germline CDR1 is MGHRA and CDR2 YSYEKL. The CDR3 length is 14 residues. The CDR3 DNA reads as TGCGCCAGCAGCCAAGGGGGGTTGGGCTATGGCTACACCTTC. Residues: CASSQGGLGYGYTF.

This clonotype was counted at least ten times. As DNA, the CDR3 is TGCGCCAGCAGCTCCGTCTCCTACGAGCAGTACTTC. The encoded protein is CASSSVSYEQYF. This rearrangement joins TRBV5-1 to TRBJ2-7; D is ambiguous. V lost 3 bases and J lost 0, with 4 bases in between. Germline V gene sequence: CDR1 SGHRS, CDR2 YFSETQ. The CDR3 length is 12 residues.

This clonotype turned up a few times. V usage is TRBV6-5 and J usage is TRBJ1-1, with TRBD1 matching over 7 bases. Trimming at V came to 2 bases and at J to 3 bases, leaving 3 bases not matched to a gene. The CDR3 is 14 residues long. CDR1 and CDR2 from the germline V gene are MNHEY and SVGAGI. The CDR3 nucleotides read TGTGCCAGCAGTTACGGCAGGGGGGACACTGAAGCTTTCTTT. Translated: CASSYGRGDTEAFF.

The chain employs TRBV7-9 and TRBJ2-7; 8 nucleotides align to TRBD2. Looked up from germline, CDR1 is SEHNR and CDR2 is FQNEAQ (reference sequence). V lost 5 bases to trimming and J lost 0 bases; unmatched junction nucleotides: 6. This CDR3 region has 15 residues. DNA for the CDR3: TGTGCCAGCAGCGGAAGAGGACTAGCCTCCTACGAGCAGTACTTC. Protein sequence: CASSGRGLASYEQYF.

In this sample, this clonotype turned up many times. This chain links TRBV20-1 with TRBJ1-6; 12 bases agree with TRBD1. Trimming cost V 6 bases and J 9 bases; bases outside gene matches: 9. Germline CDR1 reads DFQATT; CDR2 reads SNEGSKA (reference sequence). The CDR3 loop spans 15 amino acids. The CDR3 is CSAAAGTGGGSPLHF. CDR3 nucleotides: TGCAGTGCGGCGGCCGGGACAGGGGGCGGTTCACCCCTCCACTTT.

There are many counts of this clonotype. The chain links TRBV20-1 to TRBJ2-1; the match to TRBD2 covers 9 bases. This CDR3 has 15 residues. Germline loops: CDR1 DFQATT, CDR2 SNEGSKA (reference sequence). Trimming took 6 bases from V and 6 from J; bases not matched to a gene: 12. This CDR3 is CSAVGPSGRPNEQFF. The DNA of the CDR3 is TGCAGTGCAGTGGGCCCAAGCGGGAGGCCCAATGAGCAGTTCTTC.